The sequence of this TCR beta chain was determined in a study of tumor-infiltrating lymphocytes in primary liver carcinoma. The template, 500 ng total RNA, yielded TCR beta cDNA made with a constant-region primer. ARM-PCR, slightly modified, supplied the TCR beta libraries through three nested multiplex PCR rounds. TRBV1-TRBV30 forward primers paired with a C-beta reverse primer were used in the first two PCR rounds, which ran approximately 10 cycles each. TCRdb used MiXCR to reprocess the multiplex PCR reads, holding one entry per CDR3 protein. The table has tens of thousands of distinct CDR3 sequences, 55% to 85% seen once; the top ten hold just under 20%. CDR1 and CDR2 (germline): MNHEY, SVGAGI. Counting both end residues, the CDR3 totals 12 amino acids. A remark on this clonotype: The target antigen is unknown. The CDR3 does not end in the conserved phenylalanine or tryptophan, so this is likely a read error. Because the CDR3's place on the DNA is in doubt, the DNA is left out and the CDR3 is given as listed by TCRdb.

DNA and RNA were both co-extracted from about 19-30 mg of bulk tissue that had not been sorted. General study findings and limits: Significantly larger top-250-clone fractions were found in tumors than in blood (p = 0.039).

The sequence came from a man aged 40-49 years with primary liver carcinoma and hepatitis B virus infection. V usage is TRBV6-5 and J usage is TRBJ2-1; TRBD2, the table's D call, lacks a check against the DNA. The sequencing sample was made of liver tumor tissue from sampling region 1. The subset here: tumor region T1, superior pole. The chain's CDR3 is CASTLGRAREFY.